This T cell receptor beta chain was sequenced in a study of cytomegalovirus exposure and HLA in healthy donors. Between the trimmed V and J ends, which lost 6 bases and 0 bases, there was a span of 9 bases. Per germline, CDR1 SNHLY and CDR2 FYNNEI. The CDR3 spans 14 residues. Both 60 Vbeta primers and 13 Jbeta primers went into the PCR. The method was immunoSEQ multiplex PCR; TCRdb's version includes in-frame clones alone and lacks a portion of them. The table lists tens of thousands of clones, around 78% of them singletons. Details on this clone: Its cognate antigen is unknown.

The study, taken as a whole, reports: Immune exposure data for these donors was limited to CMV serostatus.

Sequenced material: PBMCs. The rearrangement links TRBV2 to TRBJ1-5; D not resolved. The TCR originated in a male donor in good health and CMV-seropositive. This chain's CDR3 is CASRDSYSNQPQHF. The CDR3 coding sequence is TGTGCCAGCAGGGACTCGTATAGCAATCAGCCCCAGCATTTT.